Following are 31 T cell receptor beta chains from one sample sequenced in a study of vaccination and CD4 T cells after COVID-19. The Oncomine TCR Beta short-read assay generated sequence data from the DNA of cultured CD4+ T cells. TCRdb itself ran the PCR reads through MiXCR, one entry per CDR3 protein. The sample lists some 15,000 distinct CDR3 sequences, 53% occurring once. Described treatment: roughly nine-day PBMC culture with coronavirus spike peptide pools or control peptides (ViraFEST assay). These receptors have no known antigen. This material consisted of CD4+ T cells from blood, cultured in vitro, taken before SARS-CoV-2 vaccination. Source of these receptors: a human donor who had recovered from COVID-19.

The genes are TRBV6-2 or TRBV6-3 and TRBJ1-5; 8 positions match TRBD1. The length of the CDR3 is 14 residues. The germline V gene encodes CDR1 MNHEY and CDR2 SVGEGT. J lost 7 bases, V lost 6 bases, and 8 bases had no gene match. In DNA, the CDR3 is TGTGCCAGCAGACCGCAGGGGGCAGGACAGCCCCAGCATTTT. Amino acid sequence: CASRPQGAGQPQHF.

The V gene is TRBV7-2, the J gene TRBJ2-5, with 7 bases identical to TRBD2. Germline-derived CDR1 and CDR2 are SGHTA and FQGNSA. The length of the CDR3 is 15 residues. V was pared by 5 bases and J by 5 bases, with 11 bases of the junction left unmatched. The CDR3 loop reads CASSQLPGLMETQYF. The CDR3 DNA reads TGTGCCAGCAGCCAGTTACCGGGACTAATGGAGACCCAGTACTTC.

There are a few counts of this clonotype. The V call is TRBV20-1, the J call TRBJ1-2; D may be TRBD1 (6 bases). V was cut by 4 bases and J by 0 bases, with 15 bases left in between. Germline V gene lookup returns CDR1 DFQATT and CDR2 SNEGSKA (reference sequence). The CDR3 totals 15 residues. DNA for the CDR3: TGCAGTGCTATAGTAGGGGGTAGATCTAACTATGGCTACACCTTC. Amino acid sequence: CSAIVGGRSNYGYTF.

The chain employs TRBV10-3 and TRBJ2-5; D remains ambiguous. From germline, CDR1 is ENHRY and CDR2 SYGVKD. The CDR3 extends over 11 amino acids. Trimming shortened V by 10 bases and J by 4 bases, and 10 bases separated the two germline ends. For the CDR3, the DNA is TGTGCCACCAAGGTTGGAGAGACCCAGTACTTC. Translating it yields CATKVGETQYF.

The sample holds a few counts of this clonotype. The chain employs TRBV12-3 or TRBV12-4 and TRBJ2-6; D not certain. The CDR3 runs 13 residues. V gave up 6 bases and J gave up 2 bases, with 5 bases separating them. CDR3 loop: CASREPGANVLTF. DNA of the CDR3: TGTGCCAGCAGAGAGCCTGGGGCCAACGTCCTGACTTTC.

The table lists this clonotype with a count of one. The gene calls are TRBV27 and TRBJ2-7, with D perhaps TRBD1 or TRBD2 (5 bases each). V shed 4 bases and J shed 0 bases, with 13 bases lying between them. The germline V gene encodes CDR1 MNHEY and CDR2 SMNVEV (reference sequence). The CDR3 has 15 residues. The CDR3 nucleotides are TGTGCCAGCAGTTGGTCAGGGACGAGCTCCTACGAGCAGTACTTC. Amino acid sequence: CASSWSGTSSYEQYF.

This chain links TRBV19 with TRBJ1-2; 7 bases align to TRBD1. From germline, CDR1 is LNHDA and CDR2 SQIVND (reference sequence). The V and J ends lost 4 bases and 4 bases, in that order; junction bases with no gene match: 12. The length of the CDR3 is 16 residues. The CDR3 DNA follows: TGTGCCAGTAGTAGATATCCAGGGGGTCTCTCCTATGGCTACACCTTC. This sequence encodes CASSRYPGGLSYGYTF.

This clonotype was seen only a few times. This sequence joins TRBV7-6 and TRBJ2-7, with 9 positions matching TRBD2. CDR3 length: 13 residues. V was pared by 5 bases and J by 3 bases, with 2 bases of the junction left unmatched. Germline V gene lookup returns CDR1 SGHVS and CDR2 FNYEAQ. CDR3: CASSQTSGYEQYF. The CDR3 region has the DNA TGTGCCAGCAGCCAGACTAGCGGCTACGAGCAGTACTTC. Using reference TRBV7-6 and TRBJ2-7 for the parts outside the CDR3, the full variable domain is GAGVSQSPRYKVTKRGQDVALRCDPISGHVSLYWYRQALGQGPEFLTYFNYEAQQDKSGLPNDRFSAERPEGSISTLTIQRTEQRDSAMYRCASSQTSGYEQYFGPGTRLTVT.

The chain joins TRBV24-1 to TRBJ2-5, with D possibly matching TRBD2 (6 bases). V was clipped by 3 bases and J by 3 bases, with 13 bases between them. Germline CDR1 reads KGHDR; CDR2 reads SFDVKD. The CDR3 runs 15 residues. The CDR3 nucleotides are TGTGCCACCAGTGATCCTGGAGGGAAGGAAGAGACCCAGTACTTC. Translated: CATSDPGGKEETQYF.

This chain connects TRBV20-1 to TRBJ1-2; D gene uncertain. The length of the CDR3 is 14 residues. The V gene lost 0 bases and the J gene lost 7 bases, with 15 bases spanning the gap. Per the germline V gene, CDR1 is DFQATT and CDR2 is SNEGSKA (reference sequence). DNA for the CDR3: TGCAGTGCTAGAGATATAAACAGCCGGCGTGGCTACACCTTC. Encoded protein: CSARDINSRRGYTF.

The V and J genes are TRBV20-1 and TRBJ1-2, with TRBD1 identical over 7 bases. Germline CDR1 DFQATT, CDR2 SNEGSKA (reference sequence). Trimming cost V 2 bases and J 4 bases; bases outside gene matches: 10. The CDR3 extends over 15 amino acids. CDR3 DNA: TGCAGTGCTAGAAACCGCCGGGACAGCTTCTATGGCTACACCTTC. It codes for CSARNRRDSFYGYTF.

The chain employs TRBV15 and TRBJ1-2; D might be TRBD1 (5 bases). CDR3 length: 14 amino acids. The germline CDR1 and CDR2 sequences are LNHNV and YYDKDF (reference sequence). The V and J ends lost 1 base and 4 bases respectively, with 10 bases between them. In DNA, the CDR3 is TGTGCCACCAGCAGAGGTCGGGGCTTCTATGGCTACACCTTC. It is translated as CATSRGRGFYGYTF.

The chain uses TRBV20-1 and TRBJ1-2; 7 bases align to TRBD1. The V and J ends lost 3 bases and 4 bases, in that order; junction bases with no gene match: 5. CDR1 is DFQATT, CDR2 SNEGSKA, per germline (reference sequence). The CDR3 totals 13 residues. The CDR3 sequence is CSARETGSYGYTF. The CDR3 DNA is TGCAGTGCTAGGGAGACAGGGAGCTATGGCTACACCTTC.

CDR3 bases: TGTGCCACCGGGGACAGGGATAGGGAGCCCCAGCATTTT. It yields the protein CATGDRDREPQHF. The chain joins TRBV10-3 to TRBJ1-5, with TRBD1 identical over 9 bases. CDR1 and CDR2 from the germline V gene are ENHRY and SYGVKD. This CDR3 comprises 13 residues. The J segment lost 8 bases and the V segment lost 10 bases, leaving 9 bases of the junction unmatched.

The CDR3 is CASSIEGVPDRTQYF. The CDR3 DNA is TGTGCCAGTAGTATTGAGGGGGTACCCGATCGTACGCAGTATTTT. The chain carries TRBV19 and TRBJ2-3, with D possibly matching TRBD1 (6 bases). Per the germline V gene, CDR1 is LNHDA and CDR2 is SQIVND (reference sequence). V was shortened by 3 bases and J by 8 bases, with 18 bases between the two germline ends. There are 15 residues in the CDR3.

This rearrangement joins TRBV6-1 to TRBJ1-2; D is undetermined. V lost 6 bases, J lost 5 bases, and 13 bases lay in between. The CDR3 runs to 13 residues. Germline V gene sequence: CDR1 MNHNS, CDR2 SASEGT. The CDR3 DNA reads as TGTGCCAGCAGAGGGCCGGAAACTTATGGCTACACCTTC. It specifies CASRGPETYGYTF.

The V call is TRBV20-1, the J call TRBJ2-5; 7 bases map to TRBD2. This CDR3 contains 14 residues. The V gene's germline CDR1 is DFQATT and CDR2 SNEGSKA (reference sequence). Trimming removed 2 bases from V and 4 bases from J; junction bases left unmatched: 7. The DNA for the CDR3 is TGCAGTGCTAGATACCCCCCGGGGGGAGAGACCCAGTACTTC. It translates to CSARYPPGGETQYF.

This rearrangement joins TRBV7-2 to TRBJ2-5; no reliable D call. Trimming removed 2 bases at V and 8 bases at J, with 9 bases between. The CDR3 spans 12 residues. Germline lookup yields CDR1 SGHTA and CDR2 FQGNSA. For the CDR3, the DNA is TGTGCCAGCAGCTTATCAACTGGTACCCAGTACTTC. It encodes CASSLSTGTQYF. Filled out from reference TRBV7-2 and TRBJ2-5, the complete variable domain reads GAGVSQSPSNKVTEKGKDVELRCDPISGHTALYWYRQSLGQGLEFLIYFQGNSAPDKSGLPSDRFSAERTGGSVSTLTIQRTQQEDSAVYLCASSLSTGTQYFGPGTRLLVL.

The chain couples TRBV7-6 to TRBJ2-1; D gene ambiguous. The germline V gene encodes CDR1 SGHVS and CDR2 FNYEAQ. The CDR3 runs 15 residues. V lost 5 bases and J 0 bases, leaving 11 bases between the germline ends. Here the CDR3 DNA reads TGTGCCAGCAGCCGTAGGTTTAACTCCTACAATGAGCAGTTCTTC. Its translation: CASSRRFNSYNEQFF.

This clonotype was observed a few times. CDR3 bases: TGTGCCACCAGCCCACCGATGCGGCCCAACTATGGCTACACCTTC. Translating it yields CATSPPMRPNYGYTF. This sequence joins TRBV15 and TRBJ1-2; D remains unclear. V was pared by 5 bases and J by 2 bases, with 15 bases between. This CDR3 spans 15 amino acids. Germline values: CDR1 LNHNV, CDR2 YYDKDF (reference sequence).

The genes are TRBV12-3 or TRBV12-4 and TRBJ1-6; unclear D gene. V gave up 3 bases and J gave up 7 bases, with 10 bases separating them. This CDR3 region has 14 residues. CDR3 coding DNA: TGTGCCAGCAGTTTGGTCGGGCGCAATTCACCCCTCCACTTT. It codes for CASSLVGRNSPLHF.

This clonotype was counted between two and nine times. The V call is TRBV20-1, the J call TRBJ2-3; the match to TRBD2 covers 14 bases. The CDR3 is made up of 16 amino acids. Trimming removed 6 bases from V and 6 bases from J; junction bases left unmatched: 11. Germline V gene sequence: CDR1 DFQATT, CDR2 SNEGSKA (reference sequence). CDR3 sequence: CSAPGLAGVRGDTQYF. CDR3 bases: TGCAGTGCCCCGGGACTAGCGGGAGTTAGGGGGGATACGCAGTATTTT.

The genes are TRBV6-1 and TRBJ2-3; tentative D call: TRBD2 (5 bases). V was cut by 8 bases and J by 2 bases, with 8 bases left in between. CDR3 length equals 12 residues. Germline CDR1 is MNHNS and CDR2 is SASEGT. DNA for the CDR3: TGTGCCAGCGCCCGGGACACAGATACGCAGTATTTT. Translated: CASARDTDTQYF.

V usage is TRBV6-1 and J usage is TRBJ2-4, with 7 bases fitting TRBD2. V trimming: 5 bases; J trimming: 4 bases; junction bases outside the gene matches: 5. CDR3 length equals 14 residues. The V gene's germline CDR1 is MNHNS and CDR2 SASEGT. The CDR3 protein is CASSTGTTKNIQYF. CDR3 bases: TGTGCCAGCAGTACCGGGACTACAAAAAACATTCAGTACTTC.

CDR3 in amino acids: CASSLIRRGLELTEAFF. The CDR3 nucleotides are TGTGCCAGCAGCTTAATTCGCAGGGGGCTTGAGTTAACTGAAGCTTTCTTT. The gene calls are TRBV7-3 and TRBJ1-1; the match to TRBD1 covers 8 bases. Per germline, CDR1 SGHTA and CDR2 FQGTGA. The CDR3 is made up of 17 amino acids. V shed 1 base and J 5 bases; nucleotides not matched to a gene: 12.

This clonotype appeared a single time. The chain employs TRBV18 and TRBJ2-5, with 9 positions matching TRBD1. V was clipped by 4 bases and J by 5 bases; unmatched bases: 8. The CDR3 is 15 residues long. Germline V lookup: CDR1 KGHSH, CDR2 LQKENI. The CDR3 nucleotides are TGTGCCAGCTCACGAGGGACAGGGACAATGGAGACCCAGTACTTC. Its translation is CASSRGTGTMETQYF.

The chain couples TRBV12-5 to TRBJ2-4; 9 bases match TRBD1. There are 16 residues in the CDR3. The junction had 6 bases not matched to a gene; V was cut back by 2 bases and J by 4 bases. Germline V gene lookup returns CDR1 LGHNT and CDR2 FRNRAP. The CDR3 is CASGLYLGQGKNIQYF. CDR3 DNA: TGTGCTAGTGGTTTGTACCTGGGACAGGGAAAAAACATTCAGTACTTC.

V usage is TRBV7-2 and J usage is TRBJ2-7; D may be TRBD1 (6 bases). V was shortened by 0 bases and J by 12 bases, with 12 bases between the two germline ends. CDR1 is SGHTA, CDR2 FQGNSA, per germline. The CDR3 is made up of 12 amino acids. The CDR3 DNA follows: TGTGCCAGCAGCTTAGCCGTGGGACATCCGTACTTC. Its translation is CASSLAVGHPYF.

The V gene is TRBV20-1, the J gene TRBJ2-5; possible D gene TRBD2, 5 bases. There are 14 residues in the CDR3. From germline, CDR1 is DFQATT and CDR2 SNEGSKA (reference sequence). Between the trimmed V and J ends, which lost 0 bases and 4 bases, there was a span of 12 bases. The CDR3 nucleotides are TGCAGTGCTAGAGAGCGGGCCAGTCCAGAGACCCAGTACTTC. This sequence encodes CSARERASPETQYF.

This chain links TRBV20-1 with TRBJ2-1; no clear D gene. Germline CDR1 is DFQATT and CDR2 is SNEGSKA (reference sequence). This CDR3 is 13 amino acids long. Between the trimmed V and J ends, which lost 1 base and 2 bases, there was a span of 6 bases. CDR3 region: CSARGSTYNEQFF. The DNA of the CDR3 is TGCAGTGCTAGAGGAAGTACCTACAATGAGCAGTTCTTC.

This chain uses TRBV5-4 with TRBJ1-2; the match to TRBD1 covers 8 bases. Looked up from germline, CDR1 is SGHNT and CDR2 is YYREEE (reference sequence). V lost 3 bases, J lost 8 bases, and 9 bases stayed unmatched. The CDR3 covers 14 residues. CDR3 loop: CASSSAGQGSGYTF. CDR3 nucleotides: TGTGCCAGCAGCTCGGCAGGACAGGGATCCGGCTACACCTTC.